Sequencing of this T cell receptor (beta chain) was carried out in a study of identical twins. From the 5' RACE reads, TCRdb called clonotypes with MiXCR, one entry per CDR3 protein. The data contain 500,000 to 650,000 distinct CDR3 sequences, about 22% of them singletons. Study results and caveats: Donors were not followed over many years; analysis was cross-sectional. An excess of low generation probability was shown by twin-shared out-of-frame alpha sequences. Insertions were reduced in abundant cord blood beta clonotypes but not in memory repertoires.

With regard to this clonotype: Its antigen remains unidentified.

The CDR3 loop spans 20 amino acids. The V gene end was trimmed by 9 bases and the J gene end by 1 base; junction bases not matched to a gene: 20. Germline CDR1 reads KGHDR; CDR2 reads SFDVKD. These data were also filed under a second study, of yellow fever vaccine responses in identical twins.

The material sequenced was CD4+ T cells sorted from blood. This TCR was recovered from a woman between 18 and 29 years old in good health. The V gene is TRBV24-1, the J gene TRBJ2-6, with TRBD1 identical over 7 bases. The CDR3 region has the DNA TGTGCCACCCTGGGACAGAAGGTCTATCGAAGGGGATCTGGGGCCAACGTCCTGACTTTC. Translated: CATLGQKVYRRGSGANVLTF.